The T cell receptor (beta chain) described here comes from a study of T cells in Graves' hyperthyroidism and ophthalmopathy. Overall study context: Peripheral blood collection took place at initial diagnosis, before any treatment. Study-wide findings and caveats: The model predicted ophthalmopathy a median approximately seven months before onset.

The CDR3 is 13 amino acids. J lost 5 bases, V lost 9 bases, and 8 bases had no gene match. CDR1 and CDR2 (germline): WNHNN, SYGVQD (reference sequence). RNA transcripts yielded amplified TCR beta CDR3 regions. HTBI primers were used for first-round RT-PCR of the TCR CDR3. TCRdb re-called the multiplex PCR reads with MiXCR, one entry per CDR3 protein. The data hold 500,000 or so distinct CDR3 sequences, with roughly a sixth observed a single time. Each diagnosis was grounded in clinical symptoms, serum thyroxine and TRAb, thyroid ultrasound, and orbital computed tomography. On this clonotype itself: What it recognizes is unknown.

This clonotype originated in a woman in her twenties or thirties with Graves' ophthalmopathy. The sequenced sample consisted of blood. The chain joins TRBV10-1 to TRBJ2-7; 9 positions match TRBD2. In DNA form, the CDR3 reads TGCGCCAGAGAGCGGGAGGCGGGGGACGAGCAGTACTTC. Translated, it gives CAREREAGDEQYF.